One and the same sample provided the 7 T cell receptor beta chains below, sequenced in a study of cytomegalovirus exposure and HLA in healthy donors. The PCR ran on 60 Vbeta and 13 Jbeta primers. TCRdb's copy holds only in-frame clones and misses some; the assay was immunoSEQ multiplex PCR. The sample consists of 160,000 or so clones, around 77% of them appearing once. Input material: PBMCs. These receptors were obtained from a man aged 60 to 69 in good health and CMV-seronegative.

The V gene is TRBV29-1, the J gene TRBJ2-1; D is possibly TRBD2 (6 bases). CDR1 and CDR2 (germline): SQVTM, ANQGSEA. Between the trimmed V and J ends, which lost 6 bases and 0 bases, there was a span of 9 bases. The CDR3 loop spans 13 amino acids. CDR3: CSVGGISYNEQFF. The CDR3 DNA reads as TGCAGCGTCGGCGGGATCTCCTACAATGAGCAGTTCTTC.

The chain has TRBV9 and TRBJ2-1; TRBD2 aligns across 10 bases. The CDR3 is 15 amino acids. V shed 0 bases and J 8 bases; nucleotides not matched to a gene: 5. Germline CDR1 and CDR2: SGDLS and YYNGEE. The CDR3 nucleotides read TGTGCCAGCAGCGTAGGGGCTAGCGGGAGCGATGAGCAGTTCTTC. Translation gives CASSVGASGSDEQFF.

V gene TRBV10-1 combines with J gene TRBJ2-3; no reliable D call. Between the trimmed V and J ends, which lost 0 bases and 4 bases, there was a span of 8 bases. Germline V lookup: CDR1 WNHNN, CDR2 SYGVQD (reference sequence). There are 14 residues in the CDR3. The CDR3 coding sequence is TGCGCCAGCAGTGAGTCGAGGTGGGCAGATACGCAGTATTTT. Encoded protein: CASSESRWADTQYF.

This chain uses TRBV6-6 with TRBJ2-7; possible D gene TRBD2, 7 bases. The germline gives CDR1 MNHNY, CDR2 SVGAGI (reference sequence). Trimming removed 7 bases from V and 2 bases from J, with 12 bases in between. CDR3 length equals 13 residues. This CDR3 reads CASKGGGTYEQYF. For the CDR3, the DNA is TGTGCCAGCAAGGGAGGGGGGACCTACGAGCAGTACTTC.

The CDR3 region is CASSQDGGGVGQETQYF. The CDR3, as DNA: TGTGCCAGCAGCCAAGACGGGGGGGGAGTGGGACAAGAGACCCAGTACTTC. The V gene is TRBV4-2, the J gene TRBJ2-5, with 8 bases aligning to TRBD2. V lost 0 bases and J lost 2; bases outside the gene matches: 8. CDR1 is LGHNA and CDR2 is YNFKEQ in the germline V gene. This CDR3 contains 17 residues.

The chain employs TRBV13 and TRBJ1-2; possibly TRBD1 for D (5 bases). Germline lookup yields CDR1 PRHDT and CDR2 FYEKMQ (reference sequence). Trimming removed 3 bases at V and 10 bases at J, with 15 bases between. This CDR3 has 13 residues. CDR3 sequence: CASSFGGGSDYTF. CDR3 DNA sequence: TGTGCCAGCAGCTTTGGGGGAGGCAGTGACTACACCTTC.

The rearrangement links TRBV7-2 to TRBJ2-1, with 8 bases fitting TRBD1. The V and J ends lost 5 bases and 7 bases, in that order; junction bases with no gene match: 7. CDR1 is SGHTA and CDR2 is FQGNSA in the germline V gene. This CDR3 comprises 14 residues. Here the CDR3 reads CASSLQGDRNEQFF. The CDR3 nucleotides read TGTGCCAGCAGCCTACAGGGGGATAGGAATGAGCAGTTCTTC.